This entry features one TCR beta chain sequence. The data were taken from a study of T cell changes during pregnancy in multiple sclerosis. Repertoires were generated with immunoSEQ multiplex PCR, while TCRdb's copy carries only in-frame clones and drops some. The data hold 50,000 to 65,000 clones, with less than 90% observed a single time. The CDR3 length is 17 residues. The V gene lost 5 bases and the J gene lost 0 bases, with 16 bases spanning the gap. The germline V gene encodes CDR1 SGHTA and CDR2 FQGNSA. The genes are TRBV7-2 and TRBJ1-4; weak D call: TRBD1 (5 bases). The receptor's source is a female donor with multiple sclerosis, enrolled in a pregnancy study. The sample consisted of CD4+ T cells from peripheral blood mononuclear cells, taken in the third trimester of pregnancy. CDR3 region: CASSLVGGGPTNEKLFF. CDR3 nucleotide sequence: TGTGCCAGCAGCCTTGTGGGGGGGGGTCCAACTAATGAAAAACTGTTTTTT.